This T cell receptor beta chain was captured in a study of blood T cell repertoires in COVID-19. TCRdb's table, derived via immunoSEQ multiplex PCR, lists solely in-frame clones and lacks some. This sample has roughly 54,000 clones, with 86% found just once. Germline-derived CDR1 and CDR2 are DFQATT and SNEGSKA (reference sequence). CDR3 length equals 19 residues. The trim removed 3 bases at V and 0 bases at J, leaving 13 bases unmatched. This receptor was identified in a woman aged 60-75 years with acute or convalescent COVID-19. The sequencing sample was made of peripheral blood. The V gene is TRBV20-1, the J gene TRBJ2-1, with 11 bases fitting TRBD2. The CDR3 reads CSASLTSGGPVISYNEQFF. In nucleotides, the CDR3 is TGCAGTGCTAGTCTTACTAGCGGGGGCCCAGTAATCTCCTACAATGAGCAGTTCTTC.